This entry lists 7 T cell receptor beta chains sequenced from one sample in a study of early T cells in non-severe SARS-CoV-2 infection. TCRdb passed the 5' RACE reads through MiXCR, listing each CDR3 protein once. The table has around 40,000 distinct CDR3 sequences, about a tenth seen once. Sequenced material: whole blood. The receptors derive from an adult who was a healthcare worker with PCR-confirmed SARS-CoV-2 infection or an uninfected control (not recorded which).

This clonotype was observed many times. The CDR3 DNA reads TGTGCCAGCACCACCCGGCAGGGGGCGATTGGCGAAAAACTGTTTTTT. Protein sequence: CASTTRQGAIGEKLFF. The J gene is TRBJ1-4, the V gene TRBV27; TRBD1 aligns across 8 bases. There are 16 residues in the CDR3. The germline CDR1 and CDR2 sequences are MNHEY and SMNVEV (reference sequence). V lost 7 bases, J lost 8 bases, and 15 bases stayed unmatched.

The rearrangement uses TRBV3-1 and TRBJ2-3; D not resolved. With 3 bases removed from V and 6 bases from J, the gap between germline ends came to 7 bases. Germline V lookup: CDR1 LGHDT, CDR2 YNNKEL (reference sequence). CDR3 length equals 12 residues. The CDR3, as DNA: TGTGCCAGCAGCCAGGTAGTGGATACGCAGTATTTT. Residues: CASSQVVDTQYF.

The chain joins TRBV11-2 to TRBJ2-2, with no clear D. Germline V CDR1 and CDR2: SGHAT, FQNNGV. Between the trimmed V and J ends, which lost 5 bases and 2 bases, there was a span of 9 bases. This CDR3 comprises 14 residues. CDR3 in amino acids: CASSIGPNTGELFF. The DNA of the CDR3 is TGTGCCAGCAGCATTGGACCCAACACCGGGGAGCTGTTTTTT.

The J gene is TRBJ2-3, the V gene TRBV4-1, with unresolved D. This CDR3 comprises 16 residues. The germline V and J ends were trimmed by 0 bases and 3 bases, with 13 bases remaining between them. CDR1 MGHRA and CDR2 YSYEKL come from the germline V gene. CDR3 amino acids: CASSQELGMRTDTQYF. CDR3 sequence (DNA): TGCGCCAGCAGCCAAGAATTGGGGATGAGGACAGATACGCAGTATTTT.

The chain employs TRBV19 and TRBJ1-4, with 9 bases fitting TRBD1. This CDR3 has 15 amino acids. The germline V gene has CDR1 LNHDA and CDR2 SQIVND (reference sequence). V trimming: 2 bases; J trimming: 7 bases; junction bases outside the gene matches: 5. CDR3 nucleotide sequence: TGTGCCAGTAGTATAAGGACAGGGGTTTTTGAAAAACTGTTTTTT. Translating gives CASSIRTGVFEKLFF.

V gene TRBV20-1 combines with J gene TRBJ2-5; 11 nucleotides match TRBD2. The V gene's germline CDR1 is DFQATT and CDR2 SNEGSKA (reference sequence). This CDR3 comprises 14 residues. Trimming cost V 5 bases and J 2 bases; bases outside gene matches: 4. CDR3 sequence (DNA): TGCAGTGCTCGCCGACTAGCGGGGCAAGAGACCCAGTACTTC. Its translation is CSARRLAGQETQYF.

This clonotype was seen repeatedly, ten times or more. V and J are TRBV19 and TRBJ1-2; D not certain. Germline assignment: CDR1 LNHDA and CDR2 SQIVND (reference sequence). The CDR3 has 14 amino acids. V lost 4 bases and J lost 6, with 15 bases in between. For the CDR3, the DNA is TGTGCCAGTAGTACAAGGGCGGGTTGGGATGGCTACACCTTC. Translation: CASSTRAGWDGYTF. The full variable domain, completed using reference TRBV19 and TRBJ1-2, is DGGITQSPKYLFRKEGQNVTLSCEQNLNHDAMYWYRQDPGQGLRLIYYSQIVNDFQKGDIAEGYSVSREKKESFPLTVTSAQKNPTAFYLCASSTRAGWDGYTFGSGTRLTVV.